Sequencing of this T cell receptor (beta chain) was carried out in a study of blood T cell repertoires in COVID-19. Background on the study: In each case, the material was cDNA or gDNA derived from T cells, B-cell-depleted T cells, or PBMCs.

The table came from immunoSEQ multiplex PCR; TCRdb's copy has only in-frame clones and leaves some out. Of a few hundred thousand clones in the sample, approximately 82% were seen once. This TCR derives from a woman aged 40 to 50 who had recovered from COVID-19. The sample taken for sequencing was peripheral blood.

The CDR3 DNA follows: TGTGCCAGCAGTTCCCGGGAGGAGTATGGCTACACCTTC. Its translation is CASSSREEYGYTF. The chain carries TRBV12-3 or TRBV12-4 and TRBJ1-2; D not resolved. The CDR3 consists of 13 residues. V gave up 4 bases and J gave up 5 bases, with 11 bases separating them.